One and the same sample provided the 30 T cell receptor beta chains below, sequenced in a study of response to subunit inactivated influenza vaccine. One entry per CDR3 protein results from TCRdb running MiXCR on the RT-PCR reads. In the table there are about 540,000 distinct CDR3 sequences, roughly 23% of which are singletons. These data were also filed under a second study, of T cells expressing NK-cell markers. That paper adds: TCR beta cDNA was made by 5'RACE template switching with UMIs.

Sequencing used CD4+ T cells sorted from PBMCs, obtained 11 to 12 days after vaccination. These receptors originate from a man aged 50-60 years who received an inactivated influenza vaccine.

The gene calls are TRBV12-2 and TRBJ2-7. TRBV12-2 is termed a pseudogene. There are 21 residues in the CDR3. The CDR3 sequence is CASRLVLRRINMCRSLREQYF. CDR3 coding DNA: TGTGCAAGTCGCTTAGTCTTGCGAAGGATTAATATGTGTCGATCCCTACGGGAGCAGTACTTC.

On this clonotype: A much more abundant neighbour one base away suggests this may be a read error. DNA for the CDR3: TGTGCCAGCAGCCAAATGGGCTACGAGCAGTACTTC. This gives the protein CASSQMGYEQYF. This chain links TRBV7-9 with TRBJ2-7, with no clear D. Trimming shortened V by 5 bases and J by 3 bases, and 8 bases separated the two germline ends. CDR3 length: 12 residues. Germline V gene lookup returns CDR1 SEHNR and CDR2 FQNEAQ (reference sequence).

The rearrangement links TRBV29-1 to TRBJ1-1; D is unclear. Germline V gene lookup returns CDR1 SQVTM and CDR2 ANQGSEA. The CDR3 consists of 13 residues. Trimming removed 2 bases from V and 0 bases from J, with 7 bases in between. The CDR3 bases are TGCAGCGTTGAATCCGTATTGAACACTGAAGCTTTCTTT. This gives the protein CSVESVLNTEAFF.

The CDR3 nucleotides are TGTGCCAGCTCACCTAACGACAGGGGAGGTACAGATACGCAGTATTTT. Amino acids: CASSPNDRGGTDTQYF. The chain uses TRBV18 and TRBJ2-3, with 8 bases fitting TRBD1. CDR3 length: 16 residues. V shed 3 bases, J shed 3 bases, and the junction held 8 bases outside the gene matches. Germline values: CDR1 KGHSH, CDR2 LQKENI. Drawing the rest from reference TRBV18 and TRBJ2-3, the complete variable domain is NAGVMQNPRHLVRRRGQEARLRCSPMKGHSHVYWYRQLPEEGLKFMVYLQKENIIDESGMPKERFSAEFPKEGPSILRIQQVVRGDSAAYFCASSPNDRGGTDTQYFGPGTRLTVL.

This chain connects TRBV29-1 to TRBJ2-1, with 10 bases aligning to TRBD2. V dropped 0 bases and J dropped 7; count of bases not matched to a gene: 12. Germline CDR1 is SQVTM and CDR2 is ANQGSEA. CDR3 size: 17 residues. DNA of the CDR3: TGCAGCGTTGAAGATTGGTCAGCGGGGGGGCTCTTTAATGAGCAGTTCTTC. It translates to CSVEDWSAGGLFNEQFF.

The chain recombines TRBV6-5 with TRBJ2-3, with a possible D match to TRBD2 (7 bases). The CDR3 contains 16 residues. CDR1 is MNHEY and CDR2 is SVGAGI in the germline V gene. Between the trimmed V and J ends, which lost 2 bases and 6 bases, there was a span of 18 bases. CDR3 bases: TGTGCCAGCAGTTACGGGAGGGGGGTCTTGATGGATACGCAGTATTTT. Its protein product is CASSYGRGVLMDTQYF.

This clonotype was detected ten times or more. The chain recombines TRBV28 with TRBJ2-1; D ambiguous. Looked up from germline, CDR1 is MDHEN and CDR2 is SYDVKM. This CDR3 contains 10 residues. Trimming left V 6 bases short and J 10 bases short, with 7 bases between. The CDR3 region has the DNA TGTGCCAGCAGCTCACGCGAGCAGTTCTTC. Protein: CASSSREQFF.

This clonotype was seen at least ten times. This chain uses TRBV7-9 with TRBJ2-3, with unresolved D. Germline V gene lookup returns CDR1 SEHNR and CDR2 FQNEAQ (reference sequence). The CDR3 sequence is 14 residues long. V was trimmed by 2 bases and J by 0 bases, leaving 6 bases between them. The CDR3 bases are TGTGCCAGCAGCTTATCACTGAGCACAGATACGCAGTATTTT. Amino acid sequence: CASSLSLSTDTQYF. The variable domain in full, completed from reference TRBV7-9 and TRBJ2-3, reads DTGVSQNPRHKITKRGQNVTFRCDPISEHNRLYWYRQTLGQGPEFLTYFQNEAQLEKSRLLSDRFSAERPKGSFSTLEIQRTEQGDSAMYLCASSLSLSTDTQYFGPGTRLTVL.

J is TRBJ2-3 and V is TRBV10-3; 14 bases agree with TRBD2. This CDR3 has 18 residues. Unmatched junction bases numbered 6, after V lost 2 bases and J lost 2 bases. The germline gives CDR1 ENHRY, CDR2 SYGVKD. CDR3 bases: TGTGCCATCAGTGAGCCGAAGGGACTAGCGGGAGCCACAGATACGCAGTATTTT. It is translated as CAISEPKGLAGATDTQYF.

In this sample, this clonotype turned up a few times. The CDR3 here is CSANRGGNTEAFF. DNA of the CDR3: TGCAGTGCCAACCGGGGGGGCAACACTGAAGCTTTCTTT. The V and J genes are TRBV20-1 and TRBJ1-1; D possibly corresponds to TRBD1 (6 bases). This CDR3 contains 13 residues. V was shortened by 6 bases and J by 2 bases, with 13 bases between the two germline ends. Germline loops: CDR1 DFQATT, CDR2 SNEGSKA (reference sequence).

J is TRBJ1-2 and V is TRBV7-8, with a weak D call TRBD1 (5 bases). The germline gives CDR1 SGHVS, CDR2 FQNEAQ. This CDR3 spans 15 amino acids. V was shortened by 5 bases and J by 4 bases, with 17 bases between the two germline ends. For the CDR3, the DNA is TGTGCCAGCAGCCCCTACAGGTGGGTTGGCTATGGCTACACCTTC. Translation gives CASSPYRWVGYGYTF.

The chain is built from TRBV10-3 and TRBJ2-7; 11 positions match TRBD2. This CDR3 region has 14 residues. The germline gives CDR1 ENHRY, CDR2 SYGVKD. Trimming at V came to 6 bases and at J to 5 bases, leaving 6 bases not matched to a gene. This CDR3 is CAIRDWGLADEQYF. Here the CDR3 DNA reads TGTGCCATCAGGGACTGGGGACTAGCGGACGAGCAGTACTTC.

This clonotype was observed a few times. This sequence joins TRBV4-1 and TRBJ1-1, with D tentatively TRBD1 (5 bases). In germline, CDR1 is MGHRA, CDR2 YSYEKL. Deletions cut 0 bases from V and 3 bases from J, with 11 bases between. The CDR3 is made up of 15 amino acids. CDR3 protein: CASSQDLGVDTEAFF. CDR3 sequence (DNA): TGCGCCAGCAGCCAAGATCTAGGGGTCGACACTGAAGCTTTCTTT.

This clonotype has a handful of counts. The chain uses TRBV7-2 and TRBJ2-5; no definite D call. Trimming removed 2 bases at V and 1 base at J, with 8 bases between. The CDR3 consists of 14 residues. CDR1 and CDR2 (germline): SGHTA, FQGNSA. The CDR3, as DNA: TGTGCCAGCAGCTTAATGTCGCGCCAAGAGACCCAGTACTTC. The encoded protein is CASSLMSRQETQYF.

This clonotype was detected a few times. The chain employs TRBV4-3 and TRBJ2-1; perhaps TRBD2 as D (6 bases). The CDR3 consists of 16 residues. The V gene's germline CDR1 is LGHNA and CDR2 YSLEER. V dropped 0 bases and J dropped 4 bases, with 13 bases sitting between them. CDR3 protein: CASSQEEGSSYNEQFF. As DNA, the CDR3 is TGCGCCAGCAGCCAAGAGGAGGGCAGTAGTTACAATGAGCAGTTCTTC.

Concerning this clonotype itself: No conserved phenylalanine or tryptophan is present at the end of the CDR3, so a read error is the likely explanation. The DNA is omitted, as the CDR3 cannot be located on it reliably, and the CDR3 follows TCRdb's listing. The gene calls are TRBV18 and TRBJ2-7. The CDR3 has 8 amino acids, counting both end residues. From germline, CDR1 is KGHSH and CDR2 LQKENI. The CDR3 sequence is CASSPISL.

The sample holds a few counts of this clonotype. This chain joins TRBV10-2 and TRBJ2-7, with 9 bases that match TRBD1. This CDR3 spans 13 amino acids. Germline CDR1 and CDR2: WSHSY and SAAADI. V was clipped by 0 bases and J by 11 bases; unmatched bases: 5. The CDR3 sequence: CASSESWGTGKYF. For the CDR3, the DNA is TGCGCCAGCAGTGAGTCGTGGGGGACAGGGAAGTACTTC.

The chain carries TRBV5-1 and TRBJ2-5, with a tentative D call TRBD2 (6 bases). This CDR3 has 16 residues. Germline assignment: CDR1 SGHRS and CDR2 YFSETQ. V shed 2 bases and J shed 2 bases, with 16 bases lying between them. In nucleotides, the CDR3 is TGCGCCAGCAGCTTATCGACCGGGAGTAATCAAGAGACCCAGTACTTC. Its protein is CASSLSTGSNQETQYF.

This clonotype was seen more than once but under ten times. The V and J genes are TRBV7-8 and TRBJ1-1, with D unclear. The length of the CDR3 is 15 residues. Germline V gives CDR1 SGHVS, CDR2 FQNEAQ. Trimming took off 6 bases at V and 2 bases at J, with 16 bases between the two ends. The CDR3 protein is CASSLGMVRNTEAFF. The CDR3 DNA sequence: TGTGCCAGCAGTCTAGGGATGGTCAGAAACACTGAAGCTTTCTTT.

The chain employs TRBV28 and TRBJ2-5; D might be TRBD1 (6 bases). V dropped 11 bases and J dropped 1 base, with 20 bases sitting between them. Germline lookup yields CDR1 MDHEN and CDR2 SYDVKM. The CDR3 is made up of 15 amino acids. The CDR3: CAGSRGTLFQETQYF. The CDR3 bases are TGTGCCGGATCCAGGGGTACGCTCTTCCAAGAGACCCAGTACTTC. Full variable domain (rest looked up from reference TRBV28 and TRBJ2-5): DVKVTQSSRYLVKRTGEKVFLECVQDMDHENMFWYRQDPGLGLRLIYFSYDVKMKEKGDIPEGYSVSREKKERFSLILESASTNQTSMYLCAGSRGTLFQETQYFGPGTRLLVL.

The CDR3 sequence: CASSLSSGGGEKLFF. Here the CDR3 DNA reads TGTGCCAGCAGTTTAAGTTCAGGGGGAGGTGAAAAACTGTTTTTT. The rearrangement joins TRBV12-3 or TRBV12-4 to TRBJ1-4; 7 nucleotides match TRBD1. This CDR3 spans 15 amino acids. V gave up 2 bases and J gave up 7 bases; unmatched junction bases: 7.

The V gene is TRBV7-2, the J gene TRBJ2-1; D may match TRBD1 or TRBD2 (6 bases each). The CDR3 has 14 residues. Germline CDR1 reads SGHTA; CDR2 reads FQGNSA. V dropped 1 base and J dropped 9 bases, with 13 bases sitting between them. CDR3 in DNA: TGTGCCAGCAGCTTAGGAGTCGAGGGGGGTGAGCAGTTCTTC. The encoded protein is CASSLGVEGGEQFF.

This CDR3 is CSVATGQSTYEQYF. CDR3 DNA: TGCAGCGTTGCTACGGGACAGTCGACCTACGAGCAGTACTTC. The chain links TRBV29-1 to TRBJ2-7, with 7 nucleotides matching TRBD1. Losses at the gene ends were 4 bases for V and 2 bases for J; bases not matched to a gene: 8. Germline V lookup: CDR1 SQVTM, CDR2 ANQGSEA. The CDR3 covers 14 residues.

The chain recombines TRBV7-9 with TRBJ1-5; unclear D gene. Germline-derived CDR1 and CDR2 are SEHNR and FQNEAQ (reference sequence). This CDR3 has 15 residues. V was clipped by 4 bases and J by 1 base, with 11 bases between them. The CDR3 DNA follows: TGTGCCAGCAGCTATTCGACTGGGAGCAATCAGCCCCAGCATTTT. Amino acids: CASSYSTGSNQPQHF. The variable domain in full, completed from reference TRBV7-9 and TRBJ1-5, reads DTGVSQNPRHKITKRGQNVTFRCDPISEHNRLYWYRQTLGQGPEFLTYFQNEAQLEKSRLLSDRFSAERPKGSFSTLEIQRTEQGDSAMYLCASSYSTGSNQPQHFGDGTRLSIL.

This clonotype was recorded many times. V gene TRBV5-1 combines with J gene TRBJ2-4; D ambiguous. This CDR3 contains 15 residues. Trimming left V 4 bases short and J 6 bases short, with 17 bases between. CDR1 is SGHRS, CDR2 YFSETQ, per germline. This chain's CDR3 is CASSVSPGVVNIQYF. The CDR3 nucleotides are TGCGCCAGCAGCGTGTCTCCCGGAGTGGTAAACATTCAGTACTTC. The full variable domain, its missing parts supplied by reference TRBV5-1 and TRBJ2-4, is KAGVTQTPRYLIKTRGQQVTLSCSPISGHRSVSWYQQTPGQGLQFLFEYFSETQRNKGNFPGRFSGRQFSNSRSEMNVSTLELGDSALYLCASSVSPGVVNIQYFGAGTRLSVL.

This clonotype was seen only a few times. This chain connects TRBV10-2 to TRBJ2-7, with TRBD2 matching 13 bases. The CDR3 runs to 15 residues. Looked up from germline, CDR1 is WSHSY and CDR2 is SAAADI. Trimming removed 2 bases from V and 3 bases from J; junction bases left unmatched: 1. CDR3: CASSETSGRVYEQYF. The CDR3 DNA reads TGCGCCAGCAGTGAGACTAGCGGGAGGGTCTACGAGCAGTACTTC.

V is TRBV7-2 and J is TRBJ1-5; a weak D match, TRBD1 (6 bases). The V end lost 5 bases, the J end lost 0 bases, and 14 bases lay between the germline ends. The germline V gene encodes CDR1 SGHTA and CDR2 FQGNSA. This CDR3 region has 16 residues. The CDR3 region is CASSQGQRYSNQPQHF. In DNA, the CDR3 is TGTGCCAGCAGCCAGGGGCAGCGTTATAGCAATCAGCCCCAGCATTTT.

The chain's CDR3 is CASSLLGGRPDTQYF. CDR3 bases: TGTGCCAGCAGCTTACTAGGGGGAAGGCCAGATACGCAGTATTTT. V usage is TRBV7-3 and J usage is TRBJ2-3; possible D gene TRBD1, 6 bases. V was pared by 2 bases and J by 4 bases, with 13 bases between. CDR1 SGHTA and CDR2 FQGTGA come from the germline V gene. This CDR3 region has 15 residues.

The chain carries TRBV18 and TRBJ1-1; D unresolved. Germline V gives CDR1 KGHSH, CDR2 LQKENI. With 3 bases removed from V and 5 bases from J, the gap between germline ends came to 16 bases. This CDR3 spans 15 amino acids. As DNA, the CDR3 is TGTGCCAGCTCACCTACTAGCGAGGCGAGGACTGAAGCTTTCTTT. Amino acids: CASSPTSEARTEAFF.

This clonotype was counted a few times. This rearrangement joins TRBV7-6 to TRBJ2-1; 8 bases align to TRBD2. The V gene's germline CDR1 is SGHVS and CDR2 FNYEAQ. CDR3 length: 17 residues. Trimming at V came to 5 bases and at J to 0 bases, leaving 9 bases not matched to a gene. The CDR3 is CASSPGLLAGSYNEQFF. CDR3 coding DNA: TGTGCCAGCAGCCCCGGGTTGCTAGCGGGCTCCTACAATGAGCAGTTCTTC.